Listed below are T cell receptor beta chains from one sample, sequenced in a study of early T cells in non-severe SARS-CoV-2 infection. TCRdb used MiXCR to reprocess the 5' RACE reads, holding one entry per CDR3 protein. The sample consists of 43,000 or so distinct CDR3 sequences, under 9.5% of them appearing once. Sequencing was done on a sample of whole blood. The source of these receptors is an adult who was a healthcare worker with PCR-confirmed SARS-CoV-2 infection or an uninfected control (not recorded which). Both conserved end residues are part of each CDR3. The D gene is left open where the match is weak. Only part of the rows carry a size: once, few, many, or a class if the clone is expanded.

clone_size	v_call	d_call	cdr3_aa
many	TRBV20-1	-	CSASLDRGRVCLF
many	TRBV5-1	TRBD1	CASSRQGDYEQYF
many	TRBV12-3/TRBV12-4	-	CASSGLEGTIAFF
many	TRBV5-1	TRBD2	CASSLKLAGGGYNEQFF
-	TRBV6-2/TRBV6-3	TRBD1	CASSRYPDRARYEQYF
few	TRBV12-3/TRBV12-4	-	CASSTRGGLSNQPQHF
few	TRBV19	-	CASDKPGPFYEQYF
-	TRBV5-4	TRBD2	CASSVGGTGELFF
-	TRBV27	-	CASIGPNYGYTF
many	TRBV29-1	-	CSVKTGTDTQYF
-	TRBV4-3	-	CASGQDRGQTYEQYF
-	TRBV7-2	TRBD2	CASSSRLAGYNEQFF
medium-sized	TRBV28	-	CASSLRAARGHYGYTF
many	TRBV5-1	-	CASSLAGAGEDQPQHF
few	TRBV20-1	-	CSARGGGSSYNSPLHF
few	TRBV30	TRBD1	CAWSVQGNSGGELFF
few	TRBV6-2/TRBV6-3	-	CASSTGGIEQFF
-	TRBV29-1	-	CSVGGDQYEQYF
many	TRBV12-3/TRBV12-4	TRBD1	CASSRGRPGNQPQHF
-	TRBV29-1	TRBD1	CSVETLGTGGIF
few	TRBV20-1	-	CSARGPLGLYEQYF
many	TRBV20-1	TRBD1	CSASQQGRSNQPQHF
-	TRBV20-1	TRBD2	CSAGGLAGVNEQFF
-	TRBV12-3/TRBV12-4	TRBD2	CASSPSGATDTQYF
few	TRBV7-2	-	CASSLVGGDSEQYF
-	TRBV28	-	CASSLRAYEQYF
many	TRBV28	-	CASGLFTRAEAFF
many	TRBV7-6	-	CASSPNGMGENTEAFF
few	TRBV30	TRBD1	CAWTFDRVAYNSPLHF
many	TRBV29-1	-	CSVDTGIGELFF
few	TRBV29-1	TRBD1	CSVLQQGAHGGYTF
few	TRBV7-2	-	CASSSPRVENSPLHF
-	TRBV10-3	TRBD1	CAISEGTGTVNEQFF
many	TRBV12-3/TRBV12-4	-	CASSLDWGGQTNQPQHF
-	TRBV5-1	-	CASSLGRDSYVYGYTF